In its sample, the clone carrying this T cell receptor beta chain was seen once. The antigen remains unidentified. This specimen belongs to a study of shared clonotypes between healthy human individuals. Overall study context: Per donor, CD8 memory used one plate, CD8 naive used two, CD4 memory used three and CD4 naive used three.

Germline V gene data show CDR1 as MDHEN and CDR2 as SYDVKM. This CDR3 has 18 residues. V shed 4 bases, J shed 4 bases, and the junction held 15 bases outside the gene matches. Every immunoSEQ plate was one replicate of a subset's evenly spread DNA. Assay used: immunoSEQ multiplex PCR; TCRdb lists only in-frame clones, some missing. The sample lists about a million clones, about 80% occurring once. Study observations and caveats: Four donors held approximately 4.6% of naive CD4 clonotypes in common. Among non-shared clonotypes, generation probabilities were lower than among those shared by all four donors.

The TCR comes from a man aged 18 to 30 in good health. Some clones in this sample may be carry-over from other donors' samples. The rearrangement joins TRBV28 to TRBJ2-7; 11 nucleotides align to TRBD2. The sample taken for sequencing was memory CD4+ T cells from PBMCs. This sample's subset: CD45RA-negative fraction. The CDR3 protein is CASSSSNSGRAVLYEQYF. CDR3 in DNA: TGTGCCAGCAGTTCGTCGAATAGCGGGAGGGCCGTCTTGTACGAGCAGTACTTC. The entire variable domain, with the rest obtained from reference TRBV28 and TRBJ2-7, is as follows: DVKVTQSSRYLVKRTGEKVFLECVQDMDHENMFWYRQDPGLGLRLIYFSYDVKMKEKGDIPEGYSVSREKKERFSLILESASTNQTSMYLCASSSSNSGRAVLYEQYFGPGTRLTVT.